Each of the 14 T cell receptor beta chains below was sequenced from the same sample in a study of a mutant IDH1 vaccine in newly diagnosed glioma. Method: immunoSEQ multiplex PCR; TCRdb's copy keeps in-frame clones and lacks some. The sample records fewer than 65,000 clones, approximately 80% being singletons. The time point is: baseline, week 1 (first vaccination visit). Regarding treatment: pre-vaccination baseline after standard-of-care therapy. The source material was PBMCs, sampled from a glioma patient treated with radiotherapy, temozolomide or both. The receptors originated from a woman aged 40 to 50 with glioma.

This chain joins TRBV5-4 and TRBJ2-3, with D possibly being TRBD1 (7 bases). The ends were cut back, 6 bases at V and 4 bases at J, with 21 bases in the middle. Germline CDR1 and CDR2: SGHNT and YYREEE (reference sequence). This CDR3 has 16 amino acids. The CDR3 DNA reads as TGTGCCAGCACCCGGAGCGGAGGGGGCAGTCCAGATACGCAGTATTTT. It yields the protein CASTRSGGGSPDTQYF.

The chain uses TRBV27 and TRBJ1-6, with D possibly TRBD1 on 5 matching bases. V was trimmed by 3 bases and J by 9 bases, leaving 21 bases between them. CDR3 length: 17 residues. Germline CDR1 reads MNHEY; CDR2 reads SMNVEV (reference sequence). CDR3 sequence: CASSFWAGGARGSPLHF. The DNA for the CDR3 is TGTGCCAGCAGTTTTTGGGCAGGAGGCGCGAGGGGTTCACCCCTCCACTTT.

The chain employs TRBV15 and TRBJ2-7, with D maybe TRBD1 (6 bases). This CDR3 has 16 residues. V lost 1 base and J lost 1, with 14 bases in between. Germline V gene sequence: CDR1 LNHNV, CDR2 YYDKDF (reference sequence). CDR3 protein: CATSRARGLASYEQYF. CDR3 DNA sequence: TGTGCCACCAGCAGAGCGAGGGGGTTAGCGTCCTACGAGCAGTACTTC.

The genes are TRBV4-3 and TRBJ2-1, with TRBD2 matching over 9 bases. The ends lost 1 base at V and 7 bases at J; junction bases unmatched: 17. The germline V gene has CDR1 LGHNA and CDR2 YSLEER. CDR3 size: 19 residues. CDR3 in amino acids: CASSQAPAGGHFEGNEQFF. In DNA, the CDR3 is TGCGCCAGCAGCCAAGCCCCCGCGGGGGGGCATTTTGAGGGGAATGAGCAGTTCTTC.

This chain connects TRBV27 to TRBJ1-2; no reliable D call. Germline V gene data show CDR1 as MNHEY and CDR2 as SMNVEV (reference sequence). This CDR3 comprises 14 residues. Deletions cut 2 bases from V and 1 base from J, with 8 bases between. This CDR3 is CASSLSPINYGYTF. In DNA form, the CDR3 reads TGTGCCAGCAGTTTAAGTCCGATTAACTATGGCTACACCTTC.

The chain employs TRBV5-1 and TRBJ1-1, with 7 bases fitting TRBD1. The V gene end was trimmed by 1 base and the J gene end by 1 base; junction bases not matched to a gene: 10. The germline V gene encodes CDR1 SGHRS and CDR2 YFSETQ. This CDR3 has 17 residues. CDR3: CASSLSRDSAKNTEAFF. CDR3 in DNA: TGCGCCAGCAGCTTGAGCCGGGACAGCGCCAAGAACACTGAAGCTTTCTTT.

The V and J genes are TRBV19 and TRBJ1-5, with a tentative D call TRBD1 (6 bases). The V end lost 9 bases, the J end lost 1 base, and 16 bases lay between the germline ends. CDR3 size: 15 residues. CDR1 and CDR2 (germline): LNHDA, SQIVND (reference sequence). The CDR3 reads CASLPGHRSNQPQHF. CDR3 DNA: TGTGCCAGCCTACCGGGACACAGAAGCAATCAGCCCCAGCATTTT.

As DNA, the CDR3 is TGTGCCAGCAGTCCCCTCCCCGAATCGTATGAAAAACTGTTTTTT. Encoded protein: CASSPLPESYEKLFF. This chain connects TRBV27 to TRBJ1-4; D not certain. This CDR3 has 15 amino acids. The ends were cut back, 5 bases at V and 6 bases at J, with 16 bases in the middle. CDR1 and CDR2 from the germline V gene are MNHEY and SMNVEV (reference sequence).

The V call is TRBV7-9, the J call TRBJ1-4; tentatively, D is TRBD1 (5 bases). Deletions cut 0 bases from V and 5 bases from J, with 16 bases between. This CDR3 is 17 amino acids long. Germline-derived CDR1 and CDR2 are SEHNR and FQNEAQ (reference sequence). CDR3 coding DNA: TGTGCCAGCAGCTTAGCGGAGGGGCCCGTATCCAATGAAAAACTGTTTTTT. It yields the protein CASSLAEGPVSNEKLFF.

The J gene is TRBJ2-7, the V gene TRBV30; 8 nucleotides line up with TRBD2. The CDR3 covers 14 residues. The germline gives CDR1 GTSNPN, CDR2 SVGIG (reference sequence). V lost 6 bases, J lost 2 bases, and 9 bases stayed unmatched. CDR3 coding DNA: TGTGCCTGTTCCCCCGGGACTAGAACCTACGAGCAGTACTTC. It specifies CACSPGTRTYEQYF.

A few counts support this clone. The chain joins TRBV27 to TRBJ1-1; D gene uncertain. Germline lookup yields CDR1 MNHEY and CDR2 SMNVEV (reference sequence). V was shortened by 5 bases and J by 0 bases, with 13 bases between the two germline ends. This CDR3 is 15 amino acids long. The CDR3 reads CASSLGGVLNTEAFF. Here the CDR3 DNA reads TGTGCCAGCAGTCTAGGTGGAGTATTGAACACTGAAGCTTTCTTT.

The rearrangement links TRBV19 to TRBJ2-3; unclear D gene. Germline lookup yields CDR1 LNHDA and CDR2 SQIVND (reference sequence). V gave up 4 bases and J gave up 0 bases, with 14 bases separating them. This CDR3 is built from 16 residues. The CDR3 DNA reads TGTGCCAGTAGTACTCGGGTACTTTCTAGCACAGATACGCAGTATTTT. This encodes CASSTRVLSSTDTQYF. The full variable domain, in which reference TRBV19 and TRBJ2-3 provide the parts outside the CDR3, is DGGITQSPKYLFRKEGQNVTLSCEQNLNHDAMYWYRQDPGQGLRLIYYSQIVNDFQKGDIAEGYSVSREKKESFPLTVTSAQKNPTAFYLCASSTRVLSSTDTQYFGPGTRLTVL.

The table lists this clone with a count of one. V gene TRBV19 combines with J gene TRBJ1-1, with unresolved D. The CDR3 sequence is 13 residues long. Germline CDR1 is LNHDA and CDR2 is SQIVND (reference sequence). V shed 8 bases and J shed 1 base, with 11 bases lying between them. The CDR3 protein is CASLGLENTEAFF. The CDR3 DNA reads as TGTGCCAGTCTAGGGTTGGAGAACACTGAAGCTTTCTTT.

The V and J genes are TRBV9 and TRBJ1-4; D may be TRBD1 (5 bases). Germline V CDR1 and CDR2: SGDLS, YYNGEE. Trimming removed 4 bases at V and 5 bases at J, with 9 bases between. The CDR3 has 13 amino acids. CDR3 DNA: TGTGCCAGCAGCCGCCGGGGCAATGAAAAACTGTTTTTT. Amino acids: CASSRRGNEKLFF. Combining the CDR3 with reference TRBV9 and TRBJ1-4 gives the whole variable domain DSGVTQTPKHLITATGQRVTLRCSPRSGDLSVYWYQQSLDQGLQFLIQYYNGEERAKGNILERFSAQQFPDLHSELNLSSLELGDSALYFCASSRRGNEKLFFGSGTQLSVL.